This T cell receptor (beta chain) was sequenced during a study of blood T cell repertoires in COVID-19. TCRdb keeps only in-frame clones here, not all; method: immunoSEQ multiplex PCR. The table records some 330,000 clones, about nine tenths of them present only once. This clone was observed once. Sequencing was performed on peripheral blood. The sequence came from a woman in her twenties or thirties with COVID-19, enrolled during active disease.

The CDR3 sequence is CASSLQGTGNTIYF. CDR3 nucleotide sequence: TGCGCCAGCAGCTTGCAGGGGACCGGAAACACCATATATTTT. The chain recombines TRBV5-1 with TRBJ1-3; D may be TRBD1 (6 bases). Trimming removed 1 base from V and 4 bases from J, with 9 bases in between. Germline CDR1 and CDR2: SGHRS and YFSETQ. This CDR3 has 14 amino acids. The full variable domain, its missing parts supplied by reference TRBV5-1 and TRBJ1-3, is KAGVTQTPRYLIKTRGQQVTLSCSPISGHRSVSWYQQTPGQGLQFLFEYFSETQRNKGNFPGRFSGRQFSNSRSEMNVSTLELGDSALYLCASSLQGTGNTIYFGEGSWLTVV.